This passage covers 18 T cell receptor beta chains from one sample sequenced in a study of PD-1 blockade in classical Hodgkin lymphoma. There was relapse after autologous stem cell transplantation in every patient, and there was variation in brentuximab vedotin exposure. The repertoire was sequenced with immunoSEQ multiplex PCR; TCRdb's copy has only in-frame clones and lacks some. The data hold roughly 40,000 clones, with about 71% observed a single time. The source was peripheral blood mononuclear cells (PBMCs), collected at baseline. The receptors derive from a human donor with classical Hodgkin lymphoma.

The chain carries TRBV7-9 and TRBJ1-2; tentatively, D is TRBD1 (5 bases). The CDR3 extends over 15 amino acids. Trimming left V 5 bases short and J 3 bases short, with 16 bases between. In germline, CDR1 is SEHNR, CDR2 FQNEAQ (reference sequence). As DNA, the CDR3 is TGTGCCAGCAGCCTCCCTGGGGCGCTTCACTATGGCTACACCTTC. Its protein is CASSLPGALHYGYTF.

This clone was observed a handful of times. The rearrangement links TRBV5-5 to TRBJ1-1; D remains ambiguous. CDR1 is SGHKS and CDR2 is YYEKEE in the germline V gene (reference sequence). Deletions cut 2 bases from V and 3 bases from J, with 11 bases between. The CDR3 is 14 amino acids. The CDR3 protein is CASSLSELYTEAFF. As DNA, the CDR3 is TGTGCCAGCAGCTTAAGTGAGTTGTACACTGAAGCTTTCTTT.

This clone was found once. The V and J genes are TRBV7-9 and TRBJ2-1, with D perhaps TRBD1 (6 bases). This CDR3 is built from 17 residues. Trimming removed 1 base at V and 4 bases at J, with 17 bases between. CDR1 and CDR2 from the germline V gene are SEHNR and FQNEAQ (reference sequence). The CDR3: CASSLVSGVGEYNEQFF. The CDR3 region has the DNA TGTGCCAGCAGCTTAGTTTCAGGGGTTGGGGAGTACAATGAGCAGTTCTTC.

This clone was observed a handful of times. DNA for the CDR3: TGTGCCAGCAGTACCTACGACAGGAACACTGAAGCTTTCTTT. Protein: CASSTYDRNTEAFF. This chain joins TRBV27 and TRBJ1-1, with D perhaps TRBD1 (5 bases). The CDR3 has 14 amino acids. Trimming cost V 5 bases and J 1 base, with 11 bases left between them. Germline V gene data show CDR1 as MNHEY and CDR2 as SMNVEV (reference sequence).

The gene calls are TRBV9 and TRBJ2-1, with a possible D match to TRBD1 (5 bases). With 0 bases removed from V and 3 bases from J, the gap between germline ends came to 10 bases. Germline values: CDR1 SGDLS, CDR2 YYNGEE. The CDR3 covers 15 residues. The CDR3 loop is CASSVEGIIYNEQFF. For the CDR3, the DNA is TGTGCCAGCAGCGTAGAGGGGATCATCTACAATGAGCAGTTCTTC. The full variable domain, in which reference TRBV9 and TRBJ2-1 provide the parts outside the CDR3, is DSGVTQTPKHLITATGQRVTLRCSPRSGDLSVYWYQQSLDQGLQFLIQYYNGEERAKGNILERFSAQQFPDLHSELNLSSLELGDSALYFCASSVEGIIYNEQFFGPGTRLTVL.

This clone was observed once. The chain has TRBV16 and TRBJ1-6; 12 nucleotides line up with TRBD1. Germline assignment: CDR1 KGHSY and CDR2 FQNENV. The junction had 5 bases not matched to a gene; V was cut back by 4 bases and J by 7 bases. The CDR3 loop spans 16 amino acids. The CDR3 sequence is CASSLGTGGRNSPLHF. CDR3 bases: TGTGCCAGCAGCCTAGGGACAGGGGGCCGAAATTCACCCCTCCACTTT.

The genes are TRBV7-6 and TRBJ2-5, with 9 bases fitting TRBD1. The V segment lost 5 bases and the J segment 1 base; nucleotides outside the gene matches: 20. CDR1 and CDR2 from the germline V gene are SGHVS and FNYEAQ. This CDR3 spans 20 amino acids. CDR3 DNA sequence: TGTGCCAGCAGCCAGAATGTCCCAGCCGGGACAGGGAAGCCCCAAGAGACCCAGTACTTC. Translated, it gives CASSQNVPAGTGKPQETQYF.

On this clone itself: The same CDR3 is also encoded by other DNA sequences in this sample. The CDR3 here is CASSVGQGGYEQYF. The CDR3 region has the DNA TGTGCCAGCAGCGTAGGACAGGGGGGCTACGAGCAGTACTTC. The rearrangement uses TRBV9 and TRBJ2-7, with TRBD1 identical over 9 bases. The germline CDR1 and CDR2 sequences are SGDLS and YYNGEE. Trimming took 0 bases from V and 3 from J; bases not matched to a gene: 1. CDR3 length equals 14 residues.

The chain uses TRBV28 and TRBJ1-5, with D unresolved. Germline V gene sequence: CDR1 MDHEN, CDR2 SYDVKM. The CDR3 is made up of 13 amino acids. Trimming removed 2 bases at V and 1 base at J, with 3 bases between. Here the CDR3 reads CASSLGSNQPQHF. For the CDR3, the DNA is TGTGCCAGCAGTTTAGGGAGCAATCAGCCCCAGCATTTT.

This chain uses TRBV30 with TRBJ2-3, with D tentatively TRBD1 (7 bases). V was clipped by 1 base and J by 0 bases, with 20 bases between them. This CDR3 is 18 amino acids long. CDR1 GTSNPN and CDR2 SVGIG come from the germline V gene (reference sequence). The CDR3 DNA follows: TGTGCCTGGAGTGCGTTCGGAACAGGGGACTGGAGCACAGATACGCAGTATTTT. It codes for CAWSAFGTGDWSTDTQYF.

The chain links TRBV6-5 to TRBJ2-5; D is undetermined. The germline V gene encodes CDR1 MNHEY and CDR2 SVGAGI. The V and J ends lost 5 bases and 2 bases respectively, with 3 bases between them. The CDR3 extends over 11 amino acids. The CDR3: CASSQQETQYF. CDR3 nucleotides: TGTGCCAGCAGTCAACAAGAGACCCAGTACTTC.

This clone showed up just a few times. The gene calls are TRBV10-1 and TRBJ2-3; D gene unclear. V was shortened by 3 bases and J by 1 base, with 14 bases between the two germline ends. Germline-derived CDR1 and CDR2 are WNHNN and SYGVQD (reference sequence). CDR3 length: 16 amino acids. CDR3 coding DNA: TGCGCCAGCAGTGAATGCGCGTACCTCGGCACAGATACGCAGTATTTT. The encoded protein is CASSECAYLGTDTQYF.

The chain joins TRBV29-1 to TRBJ2-4, with D maybe TRBD1 (5 bases). The CDR3 is made up of 13 amino acids. The V end was cut by 7 bases, the J end by 2 bases, with 12 bases between. The germline gives CDR1 SQVTM, CDR2 ANQGSEA. DNA of the CDR3: TGCAGCGCTGGGGCGCAGTCCAAAAACATTCAGTACTTC. Amino acid sequence: CSAGAQSKNIQYF.

CDR3 residues: CASSLVPGVPGYTF. The CDR3, as DNA: TGTGCCAGCAGTTTAGTCCCAGGGGTCCCTGGCTACACCTTC. The chain uses TRBV27 and TRBJ1-2; a possible D gene is TRBD1 (6 bases). V lost 2 bases and J lost 7, with 14 bases in between. Germline CDR1 is MNHEY and CDR2 is SMNVEV (reference sequence). The CDR3 loop spans 14 amino acids.

V and J are TRBV18 and TRBJ2-5; D not certain. V lost 4 bases to trimming and J lost 2 bases, with 2 bases between them. This CDR3 spans 11 amino acids. From germline, CDR1 is KGHSH and CDR2 LQKENI. The chain's CDR3 is CASSQQETQYF. The DNA for the CDR3 is TGTGCCAGCTCACAACAAGAGACCCAGTACTTC. The variable domain in full, completed from reference TRBV18 and TRBJ2-5, reads NAGVMQNPRHLVRRRGQEARLRCSPMKGHSHVYWYRQLPEEGLKFMVYLQKENIIDESGMPKERFSAEFPKEGPSILRIQQVVRGDSAAYFCASSQQETQYFGPGTRLLVL.

The sample holds a few counts of this clone. The chain links TRBV27 to TRBJ1-2; D remains ambiguous. Germline CDR1 is MNHEY and CDR2 is SMNVEV (reference sequence). V lost 2 bases to trimming and J lost 2 bases, with 6 bases between them. The CDR3 sequence is 13 residues long. The CDR3 sequence: CASSLQSNYGYTF. The CDR3 coding sequence is TGTGCCAGCAGTTTACAGAGCAACTATGGCTACACCTTC.

This chain uses TRBV29-1 with TRBJ2-3, with a possible D match to TRBD1 (5 bases). The CDR3 is made up of 12 amino acids. Deletions cut 8 bases from V and 2 bases from J, with 11 bases between. Germline V gives CDR1 SQVTM, CDR2 ANQGSEA. The CDR3 here is CSWGLNTDTQYF. The CDR3 nucleotides are TGCAGCTGGGGCTTGAACACAGATACGCAGTATTTT.

This sequence joins TRBV9 and TRBJ2-1, with 8 bases fitting TRBD2. Germline assignment: CDR1 SGDLS and CDR2 YYNGEE. There are 17 residues in the CDR3. V lost 0 bases, J lost 8 bases, and 13 bases stayed unmatched. CDR3 bases: TGTGCCAGCAGCGTAGAATATAGCGGGAATAGGTTCGATGAGCAGTTCTTC. This gives the protein CASSVEYSGNRFDEQFF.